These 14 T cell receptor beta chains came from one sample sequenced in a study of early stage breast cancer tumors. Assay used: immunoSEQ multiplex PCR; TCRdb lists only in-frame clones, some missing. This sample has 20,000 or so clones; approximately 80% occur once, and the top ten carry 25% to 35%. The sample comprised blood. The origin of the receptors is a person aged 55 to 75 with breast cancer.

The chain couples TRBV9 to TRBJ1-3; a possible D gene is TRBD1 (5 bases). CDR1 is SGDLS, CDR2 YYNGEE, per germline. V was trimmed by 0 bases and J by 2 bases, leaving 12 bases between them. The CDR3 is 16 residues long. The CDR3 loop is CASSVDVGGTGNTIYF. CDR3 nucleotide sequence: TGTGCCAGCAGCGTAGATGTTGGGGGTACTGGAAACACCATATATTTT. The full variable domain, in which reference TRBV9 and TRBJ1-3 provide the parts outside the CDR3, is DSGVTQTPKHLITATGQRVTLRCSPRSGDLSVYWYQQSLDQGLQFLIQYYNGEERAKGNILERFSAQQFPDLHSELNLSSLELGDSALYFCASSVDVGGTGNTIYFGEGSWLTVV.

The chain carries TRBV6-1 and TRBJ2-4; D is uncertain. Germline assignment: CDR1 MNHNS and CDR2 SASEGT. With 6 bases removed from V and 7 bases from J, the gap between germline ends came to 7 bases. The CDR3 has 11 amino acids. The CDR3 DNA reads as TGTGCCAGCAGGTTGGGGAACATTCAGTACTTC. Its translation: CASRLGNIQYF.

The CDR3 sequence: CASGPPTSGGLETQYF. CDR3 nucleotides: TGTGCTAGTGGTCCCCCAACTAGCGGGGGTTTAGAGACCCAGTACTTC. The chain employs TRBV12-5 and TRBJ2-5; 11 bases agree with TRBD2. The CDR3 length is 16 residues. The V gene's germline CDR1 is LGHNT and CDR2 FRNRAP. Trimming at V came to 5 bases and at J to 4 bases, leaving 9 bases not matched to a gene.

This sequence joins TRBV7-2 and TRBJ1-5; no reliable D call. V was shortened by 1 base and J by 6 bases, with 13 bases between the two germline ends. Germline-derived CDR1 and CDR2 are SGHTA and FQGNSA. The CDR3 extends over 15 amino acids. The CDR3 region is CASSLGDAIGQPQHF. Here the CDR3 DNA reads TGTGCCAGCAGCTTAGGAGACGCCATAGGTCAGCCCCAGCATTTT.

The chain uses TRBV30 and TRBJ2-3, with a tentative D call TRBD1 (6 bases). V was shortened by 2 bases and J by 3 bases, with 6 bases between the two germline ends. Germline values: CDR1 GTSNPN, CDR2 SVGIG (reference sequence). The CDR3 length is 12 residues. CDR3 sequence: CAWSTGTDTQYF. CDR3 bases: TGTGCCTGGAGTACAGGGACAGATACGCAGTATTTT.

V usage is TRBV5-1 and J usage is TRBJ2-4; no clear D gene. There are 12 residues in the CDR3. The V gene's germline CDR1 is SGHRS and CDR2 YFSETQ. V was cut by 0 bases and J by 5 bases, with 3 bases left in between. In DNA, the CDR3 is TGCGCCAGCAGCTTGGGGCAAAACATTCAGTACTTC. Protein product: CASSLGQNIQYF.

The chain employs TRBV5-1 and TRBJ2-2; unclear D gene. CDR1 and CDR2 (germline): SGHRS, YFSETQ. The CDR3 is made up of 14 amino acids. The V and J ends lost 0 bases and 5 bases respectively, with 8 bases between them. The CDR3 is CASSLVTGTGELFF. The CDR3 bases are TGCGCCAGCAGCTTGGTCACTGGGACCGGGGAGCTGTTTTTT.

This clone was recorded once. The CDR3 sequence is CASSLSQESSYEQYF. For the CDR3, the DNA is TGTGCCAGCAGTTTATCACAGGAGAGCTCCTACGAGCAGTACTTC. This chain joins TRBV27 and TRBJ2-7, with D possibly TRBD1 on 5 matching bases. Germline V lookup: CDR1 MNHEY, CDR2 SMNVEV (reference sequence). The CDR3 runs to 15 residues. The V end lost 0 bases, the J end lost 0 bases, and 9 bases lay between the germline ends.

The sample holds a few counts of this clone. The chain employs TRBV10-1 and TRBJ1-1; TRBD1 matches at 8 bases. This CDR3 region has 16 residues. V was pared by 4 bases and J by 5 bases, with 12 bases of the junction left unmatched. The V gene's germline CDR1 is WNHNN and CDR2 SYGVQD (reference sequence). The CDR3 region has the DNA TGCGCCAGCAGTGTGGGACAGGCTAGGTTGTTGACTGAAGCTTTCTTT. It yields the protein CASSVGQARLLTEAFF.

V gene TRBV5-6 combines with J gene TRBJ1-3; TRBD1 might be the D (6 bases). The germline gives CDR1 SGHDT, CDR2 YYEEEE. V lost 0 bases, J lost 0 bases, and 7 bases lay in between. CDR3 length: 15 amino acids. This CDR3 is CASSLVGASGNTIYF. The CDR3 DNA follows: TGTGCCAGCAGCTTGGTGGGGGCCTCTGGAAACACCATATATTTT.

The V gene is TRBV18, the J gene TRBJ2-5, with no clear D. The CDR3 contains 12 residues. Looked up from germline, CDR1 is KGHSH and CDR2 is LQKENI. Trimming left V 0 bases short and J 6 bases short, with 5 bases between. CDR3 sequence (DNA): TGTGCCAGCTCACCACCGGGAAAGACCCAGTACTTC. It codes for CASSPPGKTQYF. The entire variable domain, with the rest obtained from reference TRBV18 and TRBJ2-5, is as follows: NAGVMQNPRHLVRRRGQEARLRCSPMKGHSHVYWYRQLPEEGLKFMVYLQKENIIDESGMPKERFSAEFPKEGPSILRIQQVVRGDSAAYFCASSPPGKTQYFGPGTRLLVL.

A remark on this clone: Compared with germline, one end of the junction differs, possibly owing to a read error. CDR3: CAWSVGTGLFF. The CDR3 DNA reads TGTGCCTGGAGTGTTGGGACAGGGCTTTTCTTC. The chain links TRBV30 to TRBJ1-2, with 9 nucleotides matching TRBD1. CDR1 is GTSNPN, CDR2 SVGIG, per germline (reference sequence). This CDR3 region has 11 residues.

This clone was recorded a few times. This chain links TRBV6-5 with TRBJ2-7; D uncertain. CDR1 and CDR2 (germline): MNHEY, SVGAGI. The CDR3 consists of 12 residues. The ends were cut back, 6 bases at V and 4 bases at J, with 10 bases in the middle. CDR3 in amino acids: CASSQTPYEQYF. CDR3 nucleotides: TGTGCCAGCAGCCAAACCCCGTACGAGCAGTACTTC.

J is TRBJ1-5 and V is TRBV2, with D tentatively TRBD1 (5 bases). V lost 3 bases, J lost 7 bases, and 10 bases lay in between. CDR3 length equals 13 residues. Germline assignment: CDR1 SNHLY and CDR2 FYNNEI. CDR3 region: CASSDREGQPQHF. CDR3 DNA sequence: TGTGCCAGCAGTGACAGAGAGGGGCAGCCCCAGCATTTT.